This T cell receptor beta chain was sequenced in a study of cytomegalovirus exposure and HLA in healthy donors. Overall study: Within an early data release were about 80 million unique TCRs drawn from HLA-typed donors.

As for this clone: Its antigen is currently unknown.

The study's findings and limits: Analyses of presence/absence relied on an assumption of roughly uniform sequencing depth across donors. The only immune exposure information that was available was CMV serostatus. The study labeled 150 to 200 TCR beta chains cytomegalovirus-associated.

Vbeta (60) and Jbeta (13) primers were used in the PCR. The assay was immunoSEQ multiplex PCR, and TCRdb's table has in-frame clones only and misses some. In the table there are almost 90,000 clones, around 85% of which are singletons. This CDR3 spans 13 amino acids. The V gene's germline CDR1 is GTSNPN and CDR2 SVGIG (reference sequence). Between the trimmed V and J ends, which lost 3 bases and 5 bases, there was a span of 13 bases. The chain recombines TRBV30 with TRBJ1-1; possible D gene TRBD1, 6 bases. Sequences were obtained from PBMCs. This receptor was obtained from a man aged 40-49 years in good health and CMV-seropositive. The CDR3 region is CAWRDRGSTEAFF. For the CDR3, the DNA is TGTGCCTGGAGGGATAGGGGGAGTACTGAAGCTTTCTTT.